The 16 T cell receptor beta chains listed next were all sequenced from one sample in a study of early T cells in non-severe SARS-CoV-2 infection. A single record per CDR3 protein comes from TCRdb applying MiXCR to the 5' RACE reads. The sample contains tens of thousands of distinct CDR3 sequences, about 11% of which appear only once. Sequencing used whole blood, obtained at baseline. These TCRs come from an adult who was a healthcare worker with PCR-confirmed SARS-CoV-2 infection or an uninfected control (not recorded which).

J is TRBJ2-3 and V is TRBV5-1; a weak D match, TRBD2 (5 bases). CDR3 length equals 15 residues. V dropped 0 bases and J dropped 0 bases, with 8 bases sitting between them. Germline CDR1 SGHRS, CDR2 YFSETQ. This CDR3 reads CASSLGEGSTDTQYF. The DNA for the CDR3 is TGCGCCAGCAGCTTGGGCGAGGGAAGCACAGATACGCAGTATTTT.

The CDR3 nucleotides are TGTGCCAGTAGTATAGGGGAGGGGGCAGATACGCAGTATTTT. Protein sequence: CASSIGEGADTQYF. This chain links TRBV19 with TRBJ2-3; the D gene is possibly TRBD2 (7 bases). Germline CDR1 reads LNHDA; CDR2 reads SQIVND (reference sequence). V lost 1 base, J lost 4 bases, and 9 bases lay in between. The CDR3 consists of 14 residues. Full variable domain (missing parts from reference TRBV19 and TRBJ2-3): DGGITQSPKYLFRKEGQNVTLSCEQNLNHDAMYWYRQDPGQGLRLIYYSQIVNDFQKGDIAEGYSVSREKKESFPLTVTSAQKNPTAFYLCASSIGEGADTQYFGPGTRLTVL.

The chain uses TRBV20-1 and TRBJ2-7, with TRBD1 identical over 9 bases. Looked up from germline, CDR1 is DFQATT and CDR2 is SNEGSKA (reference sequence). The V gene end was trimmed by 8 bases and the J gene end by 2 bases; junction bases not matched to a gene: 7. The CDR3 covers 13 residues. The CDR3 loop is CSTGQGKPYEQYF. The CDR3 bases are TGCAGTACGGGACAGGGAAAGCCCTACGAGCAGTACTTC.

This clonotype was found a few times. This sequence joins TRBV20-1 and TRBJ2-3; 9 positions agree with TRBD2. The germline V gene encodes CDR1 DFQATT and CDR2 SNEGSKA (reference sequence). The CDR3 sequence is 16 residues long. The J segment lost 2 bases and the V segment lost 2 bases, leaving 8 bases of the junction unmatched. The DNA for the CDR3 is TGCAGTGCTAGAATGAGGCCTAGCGGGGACACAGATACGCAGTATTTT. Translated, it gives CSARMRPSGDTDTQYF.

The J gene is TRBJ2-3, the V gene TRBV4-2, with TRBD1 as a possible D gene (5 bases). Germline V lookup: CDR1 LGHNA, CDR2 YNFKEQ. Trimming left V 2 bases short and J 3 bases short, with 12 bases between. The CDR3 is 15 residues long. CDR3 in amino acids: CASSQTIGETDTQYF. Written as DNA, the CDR3 is TGTGCCAGCAGCCAAACAATAGGGGAAACAGATACGCAGTATTTT.

This rearrangement joins TRBV12-3 or TRBV12-4 to TRBJ1-4; possible D gene TRBD1, 6 bases. V lost 5 bases and J 7 bases, leaving 11 bases between the germline ends. The CDR3 is made up of 13 amino acids. The CDR3 DNA sequence: TGTGCCAGCAGTACAGGGCGCAGTGAAAAACTGTTTTTT. Amino acids: CASSTGRSEKLFF.

This clonotype was recorded a few times. V usage is TRBV29-1 and J usage is TRBJ1-4; D remains ambiguous. CDR3 length equals 11 residues. Deletions cut 5 bases from V and 7 bases from J, with 8 bases between. In germline, CDR1 is SQVTM, CDR2 ANQGSEA. The CDR3 here is CSVFFGEKLFF. The CDR3 DNA follows: TGCAGCGTTTTTTTTGGTGAAAAACTGTTTTTT.

The chain employs TRBV6-6 and TRBJ2-7, with D possibly matching TRBD1 (6 bases). The V and J ends lost 2 bases and 1 base respectively, with 9 bases between them. The CDR3 length is 14 residues. The germline gives CDR1 MNHNY, CDR2 SVGAGI (reference sequence). CDR3 in amino acids: CASSYPGQSYEQYF. As DNA, the CDR3 is TGTGCCAGCAGTTACCCTGGACAGTCCTACGAGCAGTACTTC.

The V gene is TRBV19, the J gene TRBJ1-4, with a possible D match to TRBD1 (5 bases). The V gene's germline CDR1 is LNHDA and CDR2 SQIVND (reference sequence). Trimming left V 3 bases short and J 6 bases short, with 8 bases between. The CDR3 loop spans 13 amino acids. CDR3 sequence reads: CASSMTAYEKLFF. The CDR3 nucleotides read TGTGCCAGTAGTATGACAGCCTATGAAAAACTGTTTTTT.

The sample holds many counts of this clonotype. This chain uses TRBV2 with TRBJ2-3; possible D gene TRBD2, 7 bases. V was cut by 6 bases and J by 1 base, with 14 bases left in between. The CDR3 length is 15 residues. Germline assignment: CDR1 SNHLY and CDR2 FYNNEI. Here the CDR3 reads CASSRGGAGTDTQYF. DNA for the CDR3: TGTGCCAGCAGCAGAGGGGGGGCCGGCACAGATACGCAGTATTTT.

There are a few counts of this clonotype. V is TRBV7-8 and J is TRBJ2-7; D is unresolved. The CDR3 extends over 16 amino acids. V lost 5 bases and J 2 bases, leaving 19 bases between the germline ends. The V gene's germline CDR1 is SGHVS and CDR2 FQNEAQ. The DNA of the CDR3 is TGTGCCAGCAGCCCTAGTGCAGCCACCCTAACCTACGAGCAGTACTTC. The encoded protein is CASSPSAATLTYEQYF.

This clonotype has at least ten counts. The rearrangement uses TRBV28 and TRBJ2-3; 7 nucleotides line up with TRBD2. V dropped 2 bases and J dropped 4; count of bases not matched to a gene: 3. The CDR3 has 14 residues. Germline CDR1 MDHEN, CDR2 SYDVKM. The CDR3 DNA sequence: TGTGCCAGCAGTTTAGCGGGGGAGCCAGATACGCAGTATTTT. Encoded protein: CASSLAGEPDTQYF.

This clonotype occurred many times. The rearrangement links TRBV6-5 to TRBJ1-1; no reliable D call. Germline CDR1 and CDR2: MNHEY and SVGAGI. The CDR3 is 13 amino acids. The V gene lost 0 bases and the J gene lost 8 bases, with 10 bases spanning the gap. In DNA, the CDR3 is TGTGCCAGCAGTTACTCAACGGAGGAGGAAGCTTTCTTT. Protein: CASSYSTEEEAFF.

This clonotype appeared a few times. The chain uses TRBV27 and TRBJ2-3; D is undetermined. V lost 4 bases and J lost 0, with 11 bases in between. Germline lookup yields CDR1 MNHEY and CDR2 SMNVEV (reference sequence). CDR3 length: 15 amino acids. The CDR3 nucleotides read TGTGCCAGCAGTTCCCCCCGGAATAGCACAGATACGCAGTATTTT. Its translation: CASSSPRNSTDTQYF.

This clonotype was seen more than once but under ten times. The chain uses TRBV20-1 and TRBJ1-6; 7 nucleotides align to TRBD1. The length of the CDR3 is 14 residues. Germline CDR1 is DFQATT and CDR2 is SNEGSKA (reference sequence). J lost 7 bases, V lost 3 bases, and 6 bases had no gene match. CDR3 protein: CSASLPGGNSPLHF. The CDR3 DNA is TGCAGTGCTAGTCTCCCAGGGGGAAATTCACCCCTCCACTTT.

V is TRBV5-1 and J is TRBJ2-2; TRBD1 or TRBD2 may be the D gene (5 bases each). Germline V CDR1 and CDR2: SGHRS, YFSETQ. Trimming took off 2 bases at V and 2 bases at J, with 13 bases between the two ends. This CDR3 contains 16 residues. The CDR3 sequence: CASSFIGTLNTGELFF. The DNA for the CDR3 is TGCGCCAGCAGCTTTATTGGGACCCTTAACACCGGGGAGCTGTTTTTT.